This TCR beta chain comes out of a study of T cells in Graves' hyperthyroidism and ophthalmopathy. Study-wide results and caveats: Blood also contained most expanded thyroid clonotypes above 0.001. Ophthalmopathy, as predicted by the model, came a median 6.5 months after the prediction.

Germline V gene lookup returns CDR1 KGHDR and CDR2 SFDVKD. V lost 6 bases to trimming and J lost 4 bases; unmatched junction nucleotides: 2. The CDR3 loop spans 14 amino acids. A word on this clonotype: Antigen unknown.

The source material, RNA transcripts, was used to amplify TCR beta CDR3 regions. Using the HTBI primer set, a first-round RT-PCR was run on the TCR CDR3. Each CDR3 protein is one row after TCRdb ran MiXCR on the multiplex PCR reads. The repertoire holds about 700,000 distinct CDR3 sequences, with just under 45% as singletons. Researchers barred patients who had uncontrolled infection, other autoimmune disease, pregnancy or lactation. The sequenced sample was peripheral blood or thyroid tissue (not recorded which). This receptor was taken from an adult man with Graves' disease, either hyperthyroidism or ophthalmopathy (not recorded which). The chain is built from TRBV24-1 and TRBJ1-5; 10 nucleotides line up with TRBD1. The CDR3 protein is CATSRTGGNQPQHF. The CDR3 nucleotides are TGTGCCACCAGTAGGACAGGGGGGAATCAGCCCCAGCATTTT.